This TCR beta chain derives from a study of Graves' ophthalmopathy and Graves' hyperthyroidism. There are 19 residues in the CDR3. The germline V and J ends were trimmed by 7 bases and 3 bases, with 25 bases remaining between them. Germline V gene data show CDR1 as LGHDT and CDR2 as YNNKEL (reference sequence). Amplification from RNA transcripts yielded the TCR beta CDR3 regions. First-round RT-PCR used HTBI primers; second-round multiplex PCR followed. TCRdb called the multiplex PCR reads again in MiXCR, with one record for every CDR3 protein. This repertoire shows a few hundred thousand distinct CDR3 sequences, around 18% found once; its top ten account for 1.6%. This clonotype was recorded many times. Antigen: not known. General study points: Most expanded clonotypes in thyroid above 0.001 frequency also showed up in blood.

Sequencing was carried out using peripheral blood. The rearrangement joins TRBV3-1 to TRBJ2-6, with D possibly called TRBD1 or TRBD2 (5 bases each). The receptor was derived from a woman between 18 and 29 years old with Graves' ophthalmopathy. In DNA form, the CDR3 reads TGTGCCAGCACCAAGAAGGGAAGGGGCGAGGGTTTTGGGGCCAACGTCCTGACTTTC. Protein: CASTKKGRGEGFGANVLTF.